These T cell receptor beta chains were read from a single sample in a study of cytomegalovirus exposure and HLA in healthy donors. Profiling relied on immunoSEQ multiplex PCR, and the TCRdb table lists in-frame clones only, not all of them. The sample shows roughly 140,000 clones, just under 65% of them seen only once. Sequencing used PBMCs. The receptors here all came from a woman between 55 and 75 years old in good health and CMV-seropositive. The CDR3 runs from the conserved cysteine through the conserved F or W. The D gene is left open where the match is weak. The listing skips clone size in some rows; elsewhere it reads once, few, many or a size class.

TRBV7-9	TRBJ2-1	-	-	CASSLMSGPANEQFF	TGTGCCAGCAGCTTAATGAGCGGACCCGCCAATGAGCAGTTCTTC
TRBV18	TRBJ2-1	-	-	CAGSPDSREQFF	TGTGCCGGCTCACCGGACTCGCGTGAGCAGTTCTTC
TRBV7-9	TRBJ1-4	few	TRBD1	CASSQDRDEKLFF	TGTGCCAGCAGCCAAGACAGGGATGAAAAACTGTTTTTT
TRBV12-2	TRBJ2-3	-	-	CASRKASGRPSTDTQYF	TGTGCAAGTCGGAAGGCTAGCGGGAGGCCCAGCACAGATACGCAGTATTTT
TRBV7-3	TRBJ1-2	once	-	CASSLTGQGDGYTF	TGTGCCAGCAGCTTAACAGGGCAGGGCGATGGCTACACCTTC
TRBV19	TRBJ1-2	-	-	CATGSGNYGYTF	TGTGCCACCGGGAGCGGAAACTATGGCTACACCTTC
TRBV10-3	TRBJ2-3	few	TRBD2	CAISEGEGLTDTQYF	TGTGCCATCAGTGAAGGGGAGGGCCTCACAGATACGCAGTATTTT
TRBV28	TRBJ2-1	few	TRBD2	CASGWTSGRSGEQFF	TGTGCCAGCGGCTGGACTAGCGGGAGATCCGGTGAGCAGTTCTTC
TRBV12-2	TRBJ2-7	few	-	CASRLEVGQKYEQYF	TGTGCAAGTCGCTTAGAGGTGGGACAGAAGTACGAGCAGTACTTC
TRBV18	TRBJ2-3	-	TRBD2	CASSPSRLAGASGTDTQYF	TGTGCCAGCTCACCATCGCGGCTAGCGGGAGCTTCAGGCACAGATACGCAGTATTTT
TRBV30	TRBJ2-7	-	TRBD2	CAWSGLGTSVDF	TGTGCCTGGAGTGGCCTCGGGACTAGCGTTGACTTC
TRBV30	TRBJ2-1	-	TRBD2	CAWIQRESDEQFF	TGTGCCTGGATACAGCGGGAGAGCGATGAGCAGTTCTTC
TRBV5-1	TRBJ2-5	-	-	CASSLGDTAQTQYF	TGCGCCAGCAGCTTGGGGGACACGGCCCAGACCCAGTACTTC
TRBV27	TRBJ1-5	-	TRBD1	CASSAGTGFNQPQHF	TGTGCCAGCAGTGCCGGGACAGGGTTCAATCAGCCCCAGCATTTT
TRBV27	TRBJ1-3	-	-	CASSSLTEYSGNTIYF	TGTGCCAGCAGCTCCCTGACAGAGTACTCTGGAAACACCATATATTTT
TRBV28	TRBJ2-7	-	-	CASISSGTSYEQYF	TGTGCCAGCATTAGTAGCGGAACCTCCTACGAGCAGTACTTC
TRBV29-1	TRBJ2-7	-	TRBD2	CSAISGRAYEQYF	TGCAGCGCTATTAGCGGGAGAGCCTACGAGCAGTACTTC
TRBV6-5	TRBJ1-2	-	TRBD1	CASRQGAGYGYTF	TGTGCCAGCAGACAGGGGGCAGGCTATGGCTACACCTTC
TRBV5-1	TRBJ1-2	-	-	CASSLAGYLGYTF	TGCGCCAGCAGCTTGGCCGGTTACCTTGGCTACACCTTC
TRBV4-3	TRBJ2-7	few	TRBD2	CASSQDRAGVGYEQYF	TGCGCCAGCAGCCAAGATCGAGCGGGAGTGGGGTACGAGCAGTACTTC
TRBV4-3	TRBJ1-1	-	TRBD1	CASSHTGDGYTEAFF	TGCGCCAGCAGCCATACAGGGGATGGGTACACTGAAGCTTTCTTT
TRBV11-2	TRBJ2-5	-	TRBD2	CASSFSGSLQETQYF	TGTGCCAGCAGTTTTAGCGGGAGCTTACAAGAGACCCAGTACTTC
TRBV19	TRBJ1-2	-	TRBD1	CASSPGDRLRSDYGYTF	TGTGCCAGTAGTCCTGGGGACAGGCTCAGATCTGACTATGGCTACACCTTC
TRBV6-5	TRBJ1-2	-	TRBD1	CASSYSGQGRAYGYTF	TGTGCCAGCAGTTACTCCGGACAGGGAAGGGCCTATGGCTACACCTTC
TRBV7-2	TRBJ1-2	-	TRBD1	CASSSPRRTGYDGYTF	TGTGCCAGCAGCTCCCCCCGGCGGACAGGGTACGATGGCTACACCTTC
TRBV12-5	TRBJ2-5	-	TRBD2	CAESKGLAGGGERETQYF	TGTGCAGAAAGTAAGGGACTAGCGGGAGGCGGGGAGCGGGAGACCCAGTACTTC
TRBV7-8	TRBJ2-5	-	-	CASSLELAQETQYF	TGTGCCAGCAGCTTAGAACTCGCGCAAGAGACCCAGTACTTC
TRBV28	TRBJ2-7	few	TRBD2	CASTPWEGSYEQYF	TGTGCCAGCACCCCCTGGGAGGGGTCCTACGAGCAGTACTTC
TRBV9	TRBJ2-3	-	TRBD2	CASSPSGGLAGTDTQYF	TGTGCCAGCAGCCCCTCCGGAGGGCTAGCGGGCACAGATACGCAGTATTTT
TRBV5-5	TRBJ2-2	-	-	CASSLGPWGPNTGELFF	TGTGCCAGCAGCTTGGGGCCCTGGGGCCCAAACACCGGGGAGCTGTTTTTT
TRBV6-1	TRBJ2-1	-	TRBD2	CASGLVLNNEQFF	TGTGCCAGCGGACTAGTTCTTAACAATGAGCAGTTCTTC
TRBV5-1	TRBJ2-1	-	TRBD1	CASSSGQGNNEQFF	TGCGCCAGCAGCTCTGGACAGGGCAACAATGAGCAGTTCTTC
TRBV28	TRBJ2-6	-	TRBD1	CASRQGTGGSSGANVLTF	TGTGCCAGCAGGCAAGGGACAGGCGGTTCCTCTGGGGCCAACGTCCTGACTTTC
TRBV7-9	TRBJ2-1	-	TRBD2	CASATSGASSYNEQFF	TGTGCCAGCGCCACTAGCGGGGCAAGCTCCTACAATGAGCAGTTCTTC
TRBV18	TRBJ2-5	once	TRBD2	CASSPRTSGQETQYF	TGTGCCAGCTCACCCCGGACTAGCGGGCAAGAGACCCAGTACTTC
TRBV2	TRBJ2-7	-	TRBD1	CASTTFLPGQGNSYEQYF	TGTGCCAGCACCACATTTCTACCGGGACAGGGGAACTCCTACGAGCAGTACTTC
TRBV20-1	TRBJ2-5	-	-	CSARLETQYF	TGCAGTGCTAGACTGGAGACCCAGTACTTC
TRBV11-3	TRBJ2-2	-	TRBD2	CASSRASGRGTGELFF	TGTGCCAGCAGCCGTGCTAGCGGGAGAGGCACCGGGGAGCTGTTTTTT
TRBV7-3	TRBJ1-1	-	-	CASSLNGGTGTEAFF	TGTGCCAGCAGCTTAAACGGGGGGACCGGCACTGAAGCTTTCTTT
TRBV28	TRBJ2-3	-	-	CASTYRSSADTQYF	TGTGCCAGCACTTACAGAAGTTCGGCAGATACGCAGTATTTT
TRBV6-1	TRBJ2-1	-	-	CASSDPGLRAYNEQFF	TGTGCCAGCAGTGATCCGGGACTGCGGGCCTACAATGAGCAGTTCTTC
TRBV19	TRBJ2-7	-	TRBD2	CASSFGTSGRFSYEQYF	TGTGCCAGTAGTTTTGGGACTAGCGGGAGGTTCTCCTACGAGCAGTACTTC